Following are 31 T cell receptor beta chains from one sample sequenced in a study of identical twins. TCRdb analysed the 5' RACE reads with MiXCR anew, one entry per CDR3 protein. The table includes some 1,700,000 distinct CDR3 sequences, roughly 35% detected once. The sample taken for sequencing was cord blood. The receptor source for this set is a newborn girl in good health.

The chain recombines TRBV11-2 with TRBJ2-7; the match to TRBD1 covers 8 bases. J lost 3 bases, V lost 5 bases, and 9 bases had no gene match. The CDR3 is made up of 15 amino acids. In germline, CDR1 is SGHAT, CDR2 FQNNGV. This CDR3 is CASSQLKDRVYEQYF. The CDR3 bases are TGTGCCAGCAGCCAATTAAAGGACAGGGTCTACGAGCAGTACTTC.

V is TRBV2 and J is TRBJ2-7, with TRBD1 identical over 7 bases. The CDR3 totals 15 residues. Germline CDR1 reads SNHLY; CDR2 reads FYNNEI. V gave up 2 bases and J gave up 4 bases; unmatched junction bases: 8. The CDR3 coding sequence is TGTGCCAGCAGTGAACCGGGACAGACGTGGTACGAGCAGTACTTC. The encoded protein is CASSEPGQTWYEQYF.

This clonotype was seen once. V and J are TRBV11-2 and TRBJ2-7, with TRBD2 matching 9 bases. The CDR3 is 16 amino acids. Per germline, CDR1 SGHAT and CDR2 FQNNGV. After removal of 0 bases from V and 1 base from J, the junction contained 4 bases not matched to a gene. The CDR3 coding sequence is TGTGCCAGCAGCTTAGAACCGGCGGGAGGGTCCTACGAGCAGTACTTC. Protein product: CASSLEPAGGSYEQYF.

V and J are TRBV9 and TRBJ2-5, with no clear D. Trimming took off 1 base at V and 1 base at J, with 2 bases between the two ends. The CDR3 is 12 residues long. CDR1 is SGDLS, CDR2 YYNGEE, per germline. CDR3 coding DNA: TGTGCCAGCAGCGTAACCCAAGAGACCCAGTACTTC. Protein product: CASSVTQETQYF.

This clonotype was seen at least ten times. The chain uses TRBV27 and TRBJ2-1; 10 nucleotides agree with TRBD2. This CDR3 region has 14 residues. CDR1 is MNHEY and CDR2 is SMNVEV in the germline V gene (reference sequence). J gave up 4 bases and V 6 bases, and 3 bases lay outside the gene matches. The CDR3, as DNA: TGTGCCAGCAGCCTTAGCGGGGGGTACAATGAGCAGTTCTTC. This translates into CASSLSGGYNEQFF.

In DNA, the CDR3 is TGCGCCAGCAGCCCGCGTACTAGCGCGTCCTACAATGAGCAGTTCTTC. Translating gives CASSPRTSASYNEQFF. The chain links TRBV5-1 to TRBJ2-1, with 7 bases aligning to TRBD2. The CDR3 is 16 residues long. CDR1 and CDR2 from the germline V gene are SGHRS and YFSETQ. Trimming cost V 4 bases and J 1 base; bases outside gene matches: 8.

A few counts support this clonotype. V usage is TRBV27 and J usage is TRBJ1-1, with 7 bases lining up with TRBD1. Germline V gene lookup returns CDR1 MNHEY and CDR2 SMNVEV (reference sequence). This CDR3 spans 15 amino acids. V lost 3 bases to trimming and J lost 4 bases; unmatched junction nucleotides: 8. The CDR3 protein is CASSFHARGGTEAFF. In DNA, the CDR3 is TGTGCCAGCAGTTTCCATGCCAGGGGGGGCACTGAAGCTTTCTTT.

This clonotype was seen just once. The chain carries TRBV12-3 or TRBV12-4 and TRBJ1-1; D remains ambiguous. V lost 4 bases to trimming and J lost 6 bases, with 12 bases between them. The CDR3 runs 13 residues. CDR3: CASSSTVVSEAFF. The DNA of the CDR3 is TGTGCCAGCAGTTCTACGGTCGTGTCTGAAGCTTTCTTT.

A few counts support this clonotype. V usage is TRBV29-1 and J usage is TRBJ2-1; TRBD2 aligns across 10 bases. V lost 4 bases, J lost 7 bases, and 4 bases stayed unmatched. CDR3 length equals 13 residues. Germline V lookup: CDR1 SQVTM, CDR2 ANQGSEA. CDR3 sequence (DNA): TGCAGCGTTGGGGGACTAGCGAGAAATGAGCAGTTCTTC. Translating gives CSVGGLARNEQFF.

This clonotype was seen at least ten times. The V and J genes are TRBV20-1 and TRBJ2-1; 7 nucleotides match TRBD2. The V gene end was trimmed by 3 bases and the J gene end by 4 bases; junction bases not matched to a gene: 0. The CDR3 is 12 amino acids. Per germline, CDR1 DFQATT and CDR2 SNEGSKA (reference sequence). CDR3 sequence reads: CSASGRYNEQFF. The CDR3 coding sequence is TGCAGTGCTAGCGGGAGGTACAATGAGCAGTTCTTC.

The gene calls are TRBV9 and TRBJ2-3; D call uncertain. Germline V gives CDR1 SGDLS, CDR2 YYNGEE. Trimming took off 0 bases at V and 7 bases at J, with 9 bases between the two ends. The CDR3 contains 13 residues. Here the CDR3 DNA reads TGTGCCAGCAGCGTAGATCGGTTGCATACGCAGTATTTT. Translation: CASSVDRLHTQYF. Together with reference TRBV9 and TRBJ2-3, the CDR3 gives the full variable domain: DSGVTQTPKHLITATGQRVTLRCSPRSGDLSVYWYQQSLDQGLQFLIQYYNGEERAKGNILERFSAQQFPDLHSELNLSSLELGDSALYFCASSVDRLHTQYFGPGTRLTVL.

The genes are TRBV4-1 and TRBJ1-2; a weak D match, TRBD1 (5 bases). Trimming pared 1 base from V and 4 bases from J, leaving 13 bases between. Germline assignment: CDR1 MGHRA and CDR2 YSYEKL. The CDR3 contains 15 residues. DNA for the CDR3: TGCGCCAGCAGCCAAGTTCAGGGTTTTGGCTATGGCTACACCTTC. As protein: CASSQVQGFGYGYTF.

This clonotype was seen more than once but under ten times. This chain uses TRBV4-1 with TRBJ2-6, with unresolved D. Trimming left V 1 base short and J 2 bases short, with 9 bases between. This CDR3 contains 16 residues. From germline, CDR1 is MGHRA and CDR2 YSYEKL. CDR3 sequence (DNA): TGCGCCAGCAGCCAAGTTATCCTCGCTGGGGCCAACGTCCTGACTTTC. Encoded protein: CASSQVILAGANVLTF.

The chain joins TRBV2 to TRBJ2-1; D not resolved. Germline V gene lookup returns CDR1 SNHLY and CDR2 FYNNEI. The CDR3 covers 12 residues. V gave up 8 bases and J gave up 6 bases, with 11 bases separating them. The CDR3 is CASWDRSNEQFF. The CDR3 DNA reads TGTGCCAGCTGGGATCGCTCCAATGAGCAGTTCTTC.

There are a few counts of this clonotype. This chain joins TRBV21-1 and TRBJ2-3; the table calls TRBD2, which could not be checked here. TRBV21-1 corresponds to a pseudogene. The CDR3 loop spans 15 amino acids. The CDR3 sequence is CASSKALAGEDTQYF. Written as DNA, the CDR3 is TGTGCCAGCAGCAAAGCACTAGCGGGAGAAGATACGCAGTATTTT.

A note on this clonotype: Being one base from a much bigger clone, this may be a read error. The CDR3 sequence is CSALYRGRGTDTQYF. The CDR3 DNA reads as TGCAGCGCTCTCTACAGGGGTAGGGGCACAGATACGCAGTATTTT. This chain connects TRBV29-1 to TRBJ2-3; 7 bases map to TRBD1. V was clipped by 7 bases and J by 1 base; unmatched bases: 11. From germline, CDR1 is SQVTM and CDR2 ANQGSEA. This CDR3 is built from 15 residues.

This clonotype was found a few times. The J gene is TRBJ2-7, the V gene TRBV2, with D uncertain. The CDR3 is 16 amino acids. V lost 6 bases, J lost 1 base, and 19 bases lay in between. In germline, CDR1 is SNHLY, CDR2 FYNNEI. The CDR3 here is CASRGPGSTPSYEQYF. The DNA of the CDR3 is TGTGCCAGCAGGGGCCCAGGCAGTACGCCTTCCTACGAGCAGTACTTC.

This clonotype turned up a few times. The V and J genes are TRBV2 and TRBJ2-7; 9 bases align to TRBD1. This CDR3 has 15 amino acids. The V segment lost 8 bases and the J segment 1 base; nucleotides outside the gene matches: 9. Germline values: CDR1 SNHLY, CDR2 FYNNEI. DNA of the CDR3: TGTGCCAGCGTAGGACCGGGACAGGGATCCTACGAGCAGTACTTC. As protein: CASVGPGQGSYEQYF.

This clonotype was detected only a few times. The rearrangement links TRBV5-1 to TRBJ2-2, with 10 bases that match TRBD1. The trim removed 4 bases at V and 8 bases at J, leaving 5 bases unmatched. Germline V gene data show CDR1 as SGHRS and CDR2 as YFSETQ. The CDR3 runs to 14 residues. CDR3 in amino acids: CASSTRTGGGELFF. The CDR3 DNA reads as TGCGCCAGCAGCACAAGGACAGGGGGAGGGGAGCTGTTTTTT. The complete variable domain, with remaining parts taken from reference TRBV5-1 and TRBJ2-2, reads KAGVTQTPRYLIKTRGQQVTLSCSPISGHRSVSWYQQTPGQGLQFLFEYFSETQRNKGNFPGRFSGRQFSNSRSEMNVSTLELGDSALYLCASSTRTGGGELFFGEGSRLTVL.

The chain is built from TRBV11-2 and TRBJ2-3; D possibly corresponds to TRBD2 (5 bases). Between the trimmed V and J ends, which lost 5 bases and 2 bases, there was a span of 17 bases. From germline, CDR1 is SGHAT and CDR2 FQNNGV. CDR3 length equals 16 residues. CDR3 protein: CASSGYRGQNTDTQYF. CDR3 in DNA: TGTGCCAGCAGCGGTTACCGGGGTCAGAACACAGATACGCAGTATTTT.

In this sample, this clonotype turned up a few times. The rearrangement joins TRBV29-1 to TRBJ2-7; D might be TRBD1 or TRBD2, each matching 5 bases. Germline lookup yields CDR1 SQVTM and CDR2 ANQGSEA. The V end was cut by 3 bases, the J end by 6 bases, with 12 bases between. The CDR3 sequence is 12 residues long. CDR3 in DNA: TGCAGCGTTGACCTGCCGAGGGGCGAGCAGTACTTC. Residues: CSVDLPRGEQYF.

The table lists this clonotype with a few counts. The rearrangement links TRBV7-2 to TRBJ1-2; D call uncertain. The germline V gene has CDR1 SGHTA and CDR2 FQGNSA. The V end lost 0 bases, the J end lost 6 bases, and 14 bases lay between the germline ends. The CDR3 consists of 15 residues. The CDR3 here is CASSLALQAGDGYTF. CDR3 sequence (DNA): TGTGCCAGCAGCTTAGCTTTGCAGGCTGGGGATGGCTACACCTTC.

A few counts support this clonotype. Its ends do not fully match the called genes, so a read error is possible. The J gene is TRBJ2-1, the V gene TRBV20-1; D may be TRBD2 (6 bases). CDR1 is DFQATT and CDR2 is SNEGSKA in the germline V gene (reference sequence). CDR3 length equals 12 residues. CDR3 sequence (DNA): TGCAGTGCCGTAAAGGACTACCATGAGCAGTTCTTC. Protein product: CSAVKDYHEQFF.

The CDR3 DNA reads as TGCAGTGCTAGTTTAGGGCGGAGCTATGGCTACACCTTC. Its translation is CSASLGRSYGYTF. The chain uses TRBV20-1 and TRBJ1-2; D is unclear. Germline CDR1 is DFQATT and CDR2 is SNEGSKA (reference sequence). Deletions cut 3 bases from V and 4 bases from J, with 12 bases between. The CDR3 is 13 residues long.

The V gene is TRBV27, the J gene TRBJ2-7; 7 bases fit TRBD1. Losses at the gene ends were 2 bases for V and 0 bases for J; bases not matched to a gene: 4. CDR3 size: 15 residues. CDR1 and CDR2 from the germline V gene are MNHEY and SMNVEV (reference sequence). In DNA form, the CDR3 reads TGTGCCAGCAGTTTAAAGGGGGCGGCCTCCTACGAGCAGTACTTC. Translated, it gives CASSLKGAASYEQYF.

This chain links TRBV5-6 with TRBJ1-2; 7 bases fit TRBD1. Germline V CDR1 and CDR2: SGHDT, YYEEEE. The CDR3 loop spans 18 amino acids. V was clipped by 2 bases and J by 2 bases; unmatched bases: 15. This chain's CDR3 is CASSFFGQGVNLNYGYTF. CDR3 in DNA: TGTGCCAGCAGCTTCTTCGGGCAGGGGGTCAATCTCAACTATGGCTACACCTTC.

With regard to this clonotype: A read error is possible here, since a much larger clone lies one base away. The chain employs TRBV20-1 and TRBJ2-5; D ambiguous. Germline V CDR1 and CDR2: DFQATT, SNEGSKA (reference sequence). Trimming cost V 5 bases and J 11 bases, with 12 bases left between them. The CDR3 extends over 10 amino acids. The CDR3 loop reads CSALLNEQYF. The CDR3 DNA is TGCAGTGCTCTCCTCAATGAGCAGTACTTC.

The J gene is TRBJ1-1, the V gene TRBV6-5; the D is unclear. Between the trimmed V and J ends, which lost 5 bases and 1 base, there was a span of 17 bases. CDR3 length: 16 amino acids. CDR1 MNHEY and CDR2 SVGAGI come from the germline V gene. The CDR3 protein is CASSRRPNSRNTEAFF. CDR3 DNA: TGTGCCAGCAGTCGACGGCCTAACTCAAGGAACACTGAAGCTTTCTTT.

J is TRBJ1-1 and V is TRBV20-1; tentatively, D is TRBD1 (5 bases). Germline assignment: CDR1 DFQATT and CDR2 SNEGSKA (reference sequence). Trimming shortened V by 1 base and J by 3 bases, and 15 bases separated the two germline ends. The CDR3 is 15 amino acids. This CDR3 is CSARGAGRRDTEAFF. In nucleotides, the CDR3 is TGCAGTGCTAGAGGGGCAGGGAGGCGTGACACTGAAGCTTTCTTT.

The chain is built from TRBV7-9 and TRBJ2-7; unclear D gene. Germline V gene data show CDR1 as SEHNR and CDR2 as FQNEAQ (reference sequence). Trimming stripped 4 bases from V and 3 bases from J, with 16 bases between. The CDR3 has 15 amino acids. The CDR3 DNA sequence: TGTGCCAGCAGCTCTGGTCCGGCCGGAGACTACGAGCAGTACTTC. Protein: CASSSGPAGDYEQYF.

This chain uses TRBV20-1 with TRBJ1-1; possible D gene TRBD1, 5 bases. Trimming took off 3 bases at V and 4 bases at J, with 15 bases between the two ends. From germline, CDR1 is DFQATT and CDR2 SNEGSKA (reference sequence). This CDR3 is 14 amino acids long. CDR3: CSASRRQGSTEAFF. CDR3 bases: TGCAGTGCTAGTAGAAGGCAGGGTTCCACTGAAGCTTTCTTT.